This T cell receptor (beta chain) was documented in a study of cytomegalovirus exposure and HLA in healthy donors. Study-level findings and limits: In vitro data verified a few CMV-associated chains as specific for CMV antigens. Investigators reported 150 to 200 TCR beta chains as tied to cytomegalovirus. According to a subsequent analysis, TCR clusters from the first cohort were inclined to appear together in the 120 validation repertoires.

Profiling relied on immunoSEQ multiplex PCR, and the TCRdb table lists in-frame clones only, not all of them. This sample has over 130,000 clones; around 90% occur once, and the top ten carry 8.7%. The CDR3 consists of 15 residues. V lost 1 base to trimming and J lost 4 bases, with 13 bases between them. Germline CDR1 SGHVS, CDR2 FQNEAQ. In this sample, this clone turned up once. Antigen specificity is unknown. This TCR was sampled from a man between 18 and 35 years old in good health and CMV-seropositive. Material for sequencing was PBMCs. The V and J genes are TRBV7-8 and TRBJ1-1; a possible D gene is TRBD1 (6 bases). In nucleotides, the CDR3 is TGTGCCAGCAGCTTAGAGACTCGCAGGGGCACTGAAGCTTTCTTT. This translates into CASSLETRRGTEAFF.